The TCR beta chain under discussion was sequenced for a study of blood T cell repertoires in COVID-19. Study at large: PBMCs, B-cell-depleted T cells, or T cells provided the cDNA or gDNA that made up the material.

Some clones are missing from TCRdb's copy, which holds only in-frame ones; the method was immunoSEQ multiplex PCR. This sample yields roughly 200,000 clones, of which nearly 90% are seen a single time; 5% to 8% belongs to the top ten. The sequence derives from a woman aged 40-49 years who had recovered from COVID-19. Material for sequencing was peripheral blood.

Written as DNA, the CDR3 is TGTGCCATCAGTGAGTCTCCCGGGGTTGCAGATACGCAGTATTTT. Residues: CAISESPGVADTQYF. The chain carries TRBV10-3 and TRBJ2-3, with a possible D match to TRBD2 (5 bases). Germline values: CDR1 ENHRY, CDR2 SYGVKD. This CDR3 contains 15 residues. V lost 0 bases and J 4 bases, leaving 11 bases between the germline ends.